This T cell receptor (beta chain) came from a study of T-cell reconstitution after alpha-beta-depleted transplantation in children. This clonotype turned up a few times. Germline V CDR1 and CDR2: SGHRS, YFSETQ. Trimming stripped 4 bases from V and 4 bases from J, with 14 bases between. This CDR3 spans 14 amino acids. The TCRbeta library incorporated unique molecular identifiers. MiXCR, applied by TCRdb to the PCR reads, yields one record per CDR3 protein. The table shows hundreds of thousands of distinct CDR3 sequences, with approximately 10% occurring only once. This receptor was obtained from a human donor who donated a stem cell graft to a child with acute myeloid leukemia. The V call is TRBV5-1, the J call TRBJ2-5; a possible D gene is TRBD2 (6 bases). The sequences come from PBMCs from the stem cell graft donor, collected from the stem cell graft. This CDR3 is CASSAGGGLETQYF. For the CDR3, the DNA is TGCGCCAGCAGCGCCGGTGGGGGGTTAGAGACCCAGTACTTC.